Listed below are T cell receptor beta chains from one sample, sequenced in a study of blood T cell repertoires in COVID-19. Measured with immunoSEQ multiplex PCR; TCRdb has only the in-frame clones, and not every one. The sample contains 45,000 to 60,000 clones, 83% of which appear only once. Sequenced sample: peripheral blood. Source of these receptors: an older woman with acute or convalescent COVID-19. Both conserved end residues are part of each CDR3. A D gene is named only where the DNA matches it firmly. Rows may omit the clone size; those that give it use once, few, many or a size class.

v_call	d_call	j_call	clone_size	cdr3_aa	cdr3_nt
TRBV11-2	NA	TRBJ1-6	NA	CASSLAGYNSPLHF	TGTGCCAGCAGCTTAGCAGGGTATAATTCACCCCTCCACTTT
TRBV30	TRBD1	TRBJ1-1	NA	CAWSVGQGRTNTEAFF	TGTGCCTGGAGTGTAGGACAGGGGCGGACGAACACTGAAGCTTTCTTT
TRBV5-1	TRBD2	TRBJ2-1	NA	CASTSGTSGGNEQFF	TGCGCCAGCACTAGTGGGACTAGCGGGGGGAATGAGCAGTTCTTC
TRBV5-4	NA	TRBJ2-3	NA	CASSFLTDTQYF	TGTGCCAGCAGCTTTCTAACAGATACGCAGTATTTT
TRBV11-3	TRBD2	TRBJ2-1	once	CASSLEAGGYNEQFF	TGTGCCAGCAGCTTAGAAGCGGGGGGCTACAATGAGCAGTTCTTC
TRBV2	NA	TRBJ1-4	NA	CASSEALSYLMNEKLFF	TGTGCCAGCAGTGAAGCGCTTTCGTACTTAATGAATGAAAAACTGTTTTTT
TRBV5-1	NA	TRBJ1-1	few	CASSLEAGTYNTEAFF	TGCGCCAGCAGTTTGGAGGCCGGGACATATAACACTGAAGCTTTCTTT
TRBV5-6	TRBD1	TRBJ1-1	NA	CASSYDPSGGNTEAFF	TGTGCCAGCAGCTACGATCCCTCAGGGGGGAACACTGAAGCTTTCTTT
TRBV4-2	NA	TRBJ2-5	once	CASSLSVSGAAQETQYF	TGTGCCAGCAGCCTTTCGGTGAGTGGAGCGGCCCAAGAGACCCAGTACTTC
TRBV3-1/TRBV3-2	TRBD1	TRBJ2-2	once	CASSPWQGAGRNTGELFF	TGTGCCAGCAGCCCGTGGCAGGGGGCCGGGCGGAACACCGGGGAGCTGTTTTTT
TRBV5-1	NA	TRBJ1-2	NA	CASSLGQQTYGENGYTF	TGCGCCAGCAGCTTGGGACAGCAAACTTACGGAGAGAATGGCTACACCTTC
TRBV6-6	TRBD1	TRBJ1-4	NA	CASSYRGLEKLFF	TGTGCCAGCAGTTACAGGGGGCTGGAAAAACTGTTTTTT
TRBV5-5	TRBD1	TRBJ2-7	NA	CASSPWTGRSEQYF	TGTGCCAGCAGCCCTTGGACAGGGAGGTCCGAGCAGTACTTC
TRBV6-6	TRBD2	TRBJ2-7	few	CASSYRGGTYEQYF	TGTGCCAGCAGTTACAGGGGAGGGACCTACGAGCAGTACTTC
TRBV6-5	NA	TRBJ1-2	NA	CASRTQSSRYGYTF	TGTGCCAGCAGGACCCAAAGCTCGAGGTATGGCTACACCTTC
TRBV9	NA	TRBJ2-5	once	CASSVVQGSGRETQYF	TGTGCCAGCAGCGTAGTTCAGGGGAGTGGGCGCGAGACCCAGTACTTC
TRBV5-1	NA	TRBJ2-1	NA	CASSRESYNEQFF	TGCGCCAGCAGCAGGGAGTCCTACAATGAGCAGTTCTTC
TRBV3-1/TRBV3-2	TRBD2	TRBJ2-1	NA	CASGSLYQGLAFEQFF	TGTGCCAGCGGATCCCTCTACCAGGGACTAGCCTTCGAGCAGTTCTTC
TRBV29-1	NA	TRBJ2-1	once	CSVDPGGGNEQFF	TGCAGCGTTGATCCGGGGGGCGGCAATGAGCAGTTCTTC
TRBV6-8	TRBD1	TRBJ1-2	NA	CASIEAGTDNVVYGYTF	TGTGCCAGCATTGAGGCCGGGACAGATAACGTAGTCTATGGCTACACCTTC
TRBV19	NA	TRBJ2-7	NA	CASSPRQVIHEQYF	TGTGCCAGTAGTCCGAGACAGGTTATCCACGAGCAGTACTTC
TRBV27	NA	TRBJ1-5	NA	CASRTGIQPQHF	TGTGCCAGCAGGACAGGTATTCAGCCCCAGCATTTT